These T cell receptor beta chains were read from a single sample in a study of breast tumors, draining lymph nodes, adjacent tissues. MiXCR was run by TCRdb on the multiplex PCR reads, yielding one entry per CDR3 protein. Altogether over 60,000 distinct CDR3 sequences are present, around two fifths being singletons, with the ten largest covering roughly 9.1%. Material for sequencing was breast tumor tissue. The receptors were gathered from a female donor with breast cancer. Some clones in this sample may be carry-over from other donors' samples. Both conserved end residues are part of each CDR3.

>TRBJ1-4|TRBV20-1
CSARELEGAEKLFF
>TRBJ1-4|TRBV12-3/TRBV12-4
CASRGTSGRVNYNEKLFF
>TRBJ2-1|TRBV15
CATSSPGVDAYNEQFF
>TRBJ2-7|TRBV29-1
CSATGTGMSYEQYF
>TRBJ1-6|TRBV5-8
CASSLGDRRASPLHF
>TRBJ2-1|TRBV5-1
CASSPLAGSSYNEQFF
>TRBJ1-5|TRBV5-8
CASSLEVGTGGRQPQHF
>TRBJ2-3|TRBV20-1
CSASTSGRPDTQYF
>TRBJ2-1|TRBV20-1
CSARRDTFNEQFF
>TRBJ1-3|TRBV9
CASSPRMGAPGNTIYF
>TRBJ2-5|TRBV9
CASSVDAGGAETQYF
>TRBJ2-1|TRBV5-4
CASSLGGGGGSYNEQFF
>TRBJ1-5|TRBV12-3/TRBV12-4
CASSLAGEGNNQPQHF
>TRBJ2-3|TRBV20-1
CSAYVGGVRTDAQYF
>TRBJ2-5|TRBV20-1
CVLLCQQLGTRRDQETQYF
>TRBJ1-4|TRBV19
CASSLGQDEKLFF
>TRBJ2-5|TRBV11-3
CASSVGQGAETQYF
>TRBJ1-6|TRBV7-3
CASSLNVRKNSPLHF
>TRBJ2-3|TRBV15
CATSRVGSRTDTRYF
>TRBJ1-1|TRBV16
CASSQSTLNTEAFF
>TRBJ1-3|TRBV10-1
CASSTGTGKPHIF
>TRBJ2-7|TRBV24-1
CATSATGTELYEQYF
>TRBJ1-5|TRBV5-6
CASSLGAGTGGWNQPQHF
>TRBJ2-4|TRBV6-2/TRBV6-3
CASSYLGENIQYF
>TRBJ1-2|TRBV20-1
CSATPGGSPWYGYTF
>TRBJ2-7|TRBV7-3
CASGRGAGSSYEQYF
>TRBJ2-3|TRBV27
CASSLYGGFTDTQYF
>TRBJ2-3|TRBV7-8
CASSLRQGETDTQYF
>TRBJ1-2|TRBV5-6
CASSSDRTNYGYTF
>TRBJ1-5|TRBV19
CASSSRSNQPQHF
>TRBJ2-1|TRBV6-6
CASSATSGMANEQFF
>TRBJ2-1|TRBV25-1
CASKRGRTVNEQFF
>TRBJ2-3|TRBV9
CASSVGSRTDTQYF
>TRBJ1-5|TRBV9
CASSVDGKNQPQHF
>TRBJ2-2|TRBV19
CASRSSGSGELFF
>TRBJ2-3|TRBV27
CASSSGQGTPAADTQYF
>TRBJ1-6|TRBV11-2
CASSLVTSGRGNSPLHF
>TRBJ1-2|TRBV14
CASSQEGQGAGGYTF
>TRBJ1-2|TRBV10-3
CAISEGLGYTF
>TRBJ2-7|TRBV10-2
CARLNRDSGLYEQYF
>TRBJ2-1|TRBV7-8
CASSRSRGGVAGVYSYNEQFF
>TRBJ2-2|TRBV6-4
CASRDSNTGELFF